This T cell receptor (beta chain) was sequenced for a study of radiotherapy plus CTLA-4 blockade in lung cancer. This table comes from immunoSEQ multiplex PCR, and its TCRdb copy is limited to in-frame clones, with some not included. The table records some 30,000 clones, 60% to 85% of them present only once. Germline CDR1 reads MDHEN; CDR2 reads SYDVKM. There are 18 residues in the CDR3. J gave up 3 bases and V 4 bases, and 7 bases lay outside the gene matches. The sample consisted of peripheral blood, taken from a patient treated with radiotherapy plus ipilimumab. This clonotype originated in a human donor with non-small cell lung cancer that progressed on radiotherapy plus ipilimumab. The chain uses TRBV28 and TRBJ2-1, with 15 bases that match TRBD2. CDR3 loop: CASSSPGLAGGNYNEQFF. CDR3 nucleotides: TGTGCCAGCAGTTCCCCCGGACTAGCGGGAGGGAACTACAATGAGCAGTTCTTC.